Below, 13 T cell receptor beta chains from the same sample are listed, as sequenced in a study of radiation and T cells in renal cell carcinoma. Produced via immunoSEQ multiplex PCR; TCRdb's table is partial and in-frame only. The sample consists of about 130,000 clones, about 88% of them appearing once. Time point described: baseline pretreatment blood. Treatment defined: 15 Gy SBRT to primary tumor, nephrectomy 4 weeks later. The sequenced sample was blood, obtained from a patient whose treatment included radiotherapy and nephrectomy. Receptors were obtained from a woman aged 45 to 65 with renal cell carcinoma.

V is TRBV5-6 and J is TRBJ2-3; 9 bases are shared with TRBD2. Germline V gene data show CDR1 as SGHDT and CDR2 as YYEEEE. The CDR3 contains 17 residues. Trimming removed 0 bases from V and 2 bases from J; junction bases left unmatched: 7. The CDR3 loop is CASSLAGAGGITDTQYF. For the CDR3, the DNA is TGTGCCAGCAGCTTGGCTGGTGCGGGGGGGATCACAGATACGCAGTATTTT.

In its sample, this clone was seen once. The gene calls are TRBV5-1 and TRBJ2-3, with D tentatively TRBD2 (6 bases). From germline, CDR1 is SGHRS and CDR2 YFSETQ. V lost 4 bases, J lost 3 bases, and 18 bases lay in between. The CDR3 consists of 16 residues. CDR3 in amino acids: CASSQLGRGGTDTQYF. CDR3 coding DNA: TGCGCCAGCAGCCAATTGGGGCGGGGTGGGACAGATACGCAGTATTTT.

This chain connects TRBV14 to TRBJ1-2; 7 positions agree with TRBD1. The germline V gene has CDR1 SGHDN and CDR2 FVKESK. V shed 4 bases and J 2 bases; nucleotides not matched to a gene: 4. This CDR3 comprises 14 residues. The CDR3 spells CASSLGDSNYGYTF. The CDR3 DNA sequence: TGTGCCAGCAGCCTCGGGGACAGCAACTATGGCTACACCTTC.

The V gene is TRBV4-3, the J gene TRBJ2-3, with D tentatively TRBD1 (6 bases). The CDR3 runs 15 residues. The germline V and J ends were trimmed by 4 bases and 2 bases, with 13 bases remaining between them. Germline CDR1 and CDR2: LGHNA and YSLEER. DNA for the CDR3: TGCGCCAGCAGCCCAGGGGAAGCGGCCACAGATACGCAGTATTTT. Translated, it gives CASSPGEAATDTQYF.

This clone appeared a few times. J is TRBJ2-7 and V is TRBV15, with 7 bases that match TRBD2. CDR1 and CDR2 (germline): LNHNV, YYDKDF (reference sequence). Trimming cost V 1 base and J 1 base; bases outside gene matches: 1. This CDR3 has 14 amino acids. CDR3 protein: CATSRAGGSYEQYF. Written as DNA, the CDR3 is TGTGCCACCAGCAGAGCGGGGGGTTCCTACGAGCAGTACTTC.

V and J are TRBV5-1 and TRBJ2-7, with D maybe TRBD1 (5 bases). The germline V and J ends were trimmed by 0 bases and 2 bases, with 15 bases remaining between them. The CDR3 runs to 16 residues. CDR1 SGHRS and CDR2 YFSETQ come from the germline V gene. The CDR3 sequence: CASSLASGFATYEQYF. The CDR3 DNA is TGCGCCAGCAGCTTGGCCTCAGGGTTTGCAACCTACGAGCAGTACTTC.

This clone has a single count. The genes are TRBV29-1 and TRBJ1-1; no definite D call. V was shortened by 3 bases and J by 4 bases, with 18 bases between the two germline ends. CDR3 length: 15 amino acids. The germline CDR1 and CDR2 sequences are SQVTM and ANQGSEA. The DNA for the CDR3 is TGCAGCGTTGAGCAGCCAAGGGTGGTCGGCACTGAAGCTTTCTTT. Translating gives CSVEQPRVVGTEAFF.

The genes are TRBV12-5 and TRBJ1-4; D gene unclear. The germline gives CDR1 LGHNT, CDR2 FRNRAP. The V gene lost 1 base and the J gene lost 7 bases, with 16 bases spanning the gap. The CDR3 extends over 16 amino acids. CDR3 bases: TGTGCTAGTGGTTTGGGCCCGAGCCGGGGAACTGAAAAACTGTTTTTT. Amino acid sequence: CASGLGPSRGTEKLFF. Together with reference TRBV12-5 and TRBJ1-4, the CDR3 gives the full variable domain: DARVTQTPRHKVTEMGQEVTMRCQPILGHNTVFWYRQTMMQGLELLAYFRNRAPLDDSGMPKDRFSAEMPDATLATLKIQPSEPRDSAVYFCASGLGPSRGTEKLFFGSGTQLSVL.

This clone was counted a single time. The junction differs from germline at one of its ends, possibly a read error. The V call is TRBV7-7, the J call TRBJ2-2, with 8 bases aligning to TRBD2. CDR1 and CDR2 (germline): SSHAT, FNYEAQ (reference sequence). CDR3 length equals 15 residues. The CDR3 coding sequence is TGTGCTAGCAGCCCGGGGACTAGGCGCACCGGGGAGCTGTTTTTT. Protein sequence: CASSPGTRRTGELFF.

The rearrangement uses TRBV5-1 and TRBJ2-6; no clear D gene. CDR1 and CDR2 (germline): SGHRS, YFSETQ. The CDR3 extends over 17 amino acids. V was shortened by 0 bases and J by 0 bases, with 10 bases between the two germline ends. CDR3 sequence (DNA): TGCGCCAGCAGCTTGGCCGCGATCAACTCTGGGGCCAACGTCCTGACTTTC. Protein sequence: CASSLAAINSGANVLTF.

The V gene is TRBV7-8, the J gene TRBJ2-2; TRBD2 matches 7 bases. This CDR3 region has 16 residues. Trimming at V came to 2 bases and at J to 2 bases, leaving 5 bases not matched to a gene. CDR1 is SGHVS and CDR2 is FQNEAQ in the germline V gene. For the CDR3, the DNA is TGTGCCAGCAGCTTACGGGGGGTCCTTAACACCGGGGAGCTGTTTTTT. It translates to CASSLRGVLNTGELFF.

The rearrangement joins TRBV14 to TRBJ1-1; D is uncertain. The germline V gene has CDR1 SGHDN and CDR2 FVKESK. V gave up 6 bases and J gave up 4 bases, with 18 bases separating them. This CDR3 is 15 amino acids long. The CDR3 here is CASRPVQQAATEAFF. CDR3 DNA: TGTGCCAGCAGACCCGTTCAGCAGGCCGCCACTGAAGCTTTCTTT.

The genes are TRBV6-5 and TRBJ1-2; TRBD1 matches 7 bases. This CDR3 spans 16 amino acids. The germline V gene has CDR1 MNHEY and CDR2 SVGAGI. Unmatched junction bases numbered 9, after V lost 0 bases and J lost 5 bases. CDR3 nucleotide sequence: TGTGCCAGCAGTTACTCTGAGACAGGGTGGGTTTATGGCTACACCTTC. Translating gives CASSYSETGWVYGYTF.